This is a list of T cell receptor beta chains from one sample in a study of neurological immune-mediated disorders. TCRdb itself ran the 5' RACE reads through MiXCR, one entry per CDR3 protein. This sample yields under 80,000 distinct CDR3 sequences, of which around 4.8% are seen a single time; less than 3.5% belongs to the top ten. The specimen sequenced was PBMCs. These receptors originate from a woman between 50 and 59 years old with multiple sclerosis. Each CDR3 is given with its conserved first and last residue. A D gene is named only where the DNA matches it firmly. A row's size may be missing; if present it is once, few, many or a size class.

d_call: TRBD1
j_call: TRBJ1-5
clone_size: many
v_call: TRBV5-1
cdr3_aa: CASSLFPGQAHNQPQHF
cdr3_nt: TGCGCCAGCAGCTTGTTCCCAGGACAGGCCCACAATCAGCCCCAGCATTTT

d_call: .
j_call: TRBJ1-2
clone_size: many
v_call: TRBV7-9
cdr3_aa: CASSLGDTTFSGGYTF
cdr3_nt: TGTGCCAGCAGCTTAGGGGACACCACCTTTTCGGGCGGCTACACCTTC

d_call: .
j_call: TRBJ2-2
clone_size: many
v_call: TRBV7-2
cdr3_aa: CASSSSRVGGGGELFF
cdr3_nt: TGTGCCAGCAGCTCCTCAAGGGTCGGAGGAGGCGGGGAGCTGTTTTTT

d_call: .
j_call: TRBJ2-2
clone_size: many
v_call: TRBV5-1
cdr3_aa: CASNPSGLSTGELFF
cdr3_nt: TGCGCCAGCAATCCTTCAGGGCTGAGCACCGGGGAGCTGTTTTTT

d_call: .
j_call: TRBJ2-5
clone_size: many
v_call: TRBV2
cdr3_aa: CASSPTVGAQETQYF
cdr3_nt: TGTGCCAGCAGCCCTACTGTGGGGGCTCAAGAGACCCAGTACTTC

d_call: .
j_call: TRBJ1-2
clone_size: many
v_call: TRBV5-6
cdr3_aa: CASSSFTNERGYTF
cdr3_nt: TGTGCCAGCAGCTCCTTTACGAACGAGAGGGGCTACACCTTC

d_call: .
j_call: TRBJ1-1
clone_size: many
v_call: TRBV29-1
cdr3_aa: CSAGRGDTEAFF
cdr3_nt: TGCAGCGCTGGGCGAGGGGACACTGAAGCTTTCTTT

d_call: .
j_call: TRBJ2-1
clone_size: many
v_call: TRBV7-9
cdr3_aa: CASSPAYNEQFF
cdr3_nt: TGTGCCAGCAGCCCGGCTTACAATGAGCAGTTCTTC

d_call: .
j_call: TRBJ1-4
clone_size: many
v_call: TRBV7-8
cdr3_aa: CASSPGGSGNNEKLFF
cdr3_nt: TGTGCCAGCAGCCCCGGAGGGAGCGGGAATAATGAAAAACTGTTTTTT

d_call: .
j_call: TRBJ1-1
clone_size: many
v_call: TRBV20-1
cdr3_aa: CSARLGQMNTEAFF
cdr3_nt: TGCAGTGCTCGCCTAGGGCAGATGAACACTGAAGCTTTCTTT

d_call: TRBD2
j_call: TRBJ2-5
clone_size: many
v_call: TRBV6-5
cdr3_aa: CASSYSRQAGGIKRSQYF
cdr3_nt: TGTGCCAGCAGTTACTCGCGCCAAGCGGGGGGAATCAAGAGGTCCCAGTACTTC

d_call: TRBD1
j_call: TRBJ1-3
clone_size: many
v_call: TRBV10-3
cdr3_aa: CAISVNRGTGNTIYF
cdr3_nt: TGTGCCATCAGTGTGAACAGGGGGACTGGAAACACCATATATTTT

d_call: .
j_call: TRBJ1-2
clone_size: many
v_call: TRBV3-1
cdr3_aa: CASSQIVSYGYTF
cdr3_nt: TGTGCCAGCAGCCAAATTGTAAGCTATGGCTACACCTTC

d_call: .
j_call: TRBJ2-7
clone_size: many
v_call: TRBV28
cdr3_aa: CASSPLPGHSYEQYF
cdr3_nt: TGTGCCAGCAGCCCCCTTCCGGGGCACTCCTACGAGCAGTACTTC

d_call: .
j_call: TRBJ1-3
clone_size: .
v_call: TRBV4-1
cdr3_aa: CASSQVRNSGNTIYF
cdr3_nt: TGCGCCAGCAGCCAAGTAAGGAACTCTGGAAACACCATATATTTT

d_call: .
j_call: TRBJ2-6
clone_size: few
v_call: TRBV5-5
cdr3_aa: CASSLNPGALSGANVLTF
cdr3_nt: TGTGCCAGCAGCTTGAATCCGGGGGCGCTCTCTGGGGCCAACGTCCTGACTTTC

d_call: .
j_call: TRBJ2-3
clone_size: few
v_call: TRBV12-3/TRBV12-4
cdr3_aa: CASSRTSGTDTQYF
cdr3_nt: TGTGCCAGCAGTAGGACAAGCGGCACAGATACGCAGTATTTT

d_call: TRBD2
j_call: TRBJ2-3
clone_size: many
v_call: TRBV2
cdr3_aa: CATEGRADTQYF
cdr3_nt: TGTGCCACCGAAGGGAGGGCAGATACGCAGTATTTT

d_call: .
j_call: TRBJ2-7
clone_size: many
v_call: TRBV9
cdr3_aa: CASSVGVGEAYEQYF
cdr3_nt: TGTGCCAGCAGCGTTGGGGTTGGGGAAGCCTACGAGCAGTACTTC

d_call: TRBD2
j_call: TRBJ2-5
clone_size: .
v_call: TRBV20-1
cdr3_aa: CSAGTSGGVGQETQYF
cdr3_nt: TGCAGTGCTGGGACTAGCGGGGGGGTGGGTCAAGAGACCCAGTACTTC

d_call: .
j_call: TRBJ1-6
clone_size: many
v_call: TRBV5-6
cdr3_aa: CASSPDWNSPLHF
cdr3_nt: TGTGCCAGCAGCCCGGACTGGAATTCACCCCTCCACTTT

d_call: TRBD2
j_call: TRBJ2-2
clone_size: .
v_call: TRBV7-8
cdr3_aa: CASSPLAGGHGELFF
cdr3_nt: TGTGCCAGCAGCCCACTAGCGGGGGGCCACGGGGAGCTGTTTTTT

d_call: TRBD2
j_call: TRBJ2-1
clone_size: .
v_call: TRBV28
cdr3_aa: CASRLAASNEQFF
cdr3_nt: TGTGCCAGCAGACTAGCGGCTTCCAATGAGCAGTTCTTC

d_call: .
j_call: TRBJ2-2
clone_size: medium-sized
v_call: TRBV12-3/TRBV12-4
cdr3_aa: CASSSDTPGATGELFF
cdr3_nt: TGTGCCAGCAGTTCCGACACTCCGGGAGCCACCGGGGAGCTGTTTTTT

d_call: .
j_call: TRBJ1-2
clone_size: many
v_call: TRBV24-1
cdr3_aa: CATSEAGTDGYTF
cdr3_nt: TGTGCCACCAGTGAAGCCGGGACTGATGGCTACACCTTC

d_call: .
j_call: TRBJ1-2
clone_size: many
v_call: TRBV7-9
cdr3_aa: CASRLLTAGYGYTF
cdr3_nt: TGTGCCAGCAGGCTGCTGACAGCGGGCTATGGCTACACCTTC

d_call: .
j_call: TRBJ2-2
clone_size: many
v_call: TRBV10-3
cdr3_aa: CAISVDYSTGELFF
cdr3_nt: TGTGCCATCAGTGTGGACTACTCCACCGGGGAGCTGTTTTTT

d_call: .
j_call: TRBJ1-2
clone_size: many
v_call: TRBV20-1
cdr3_aa: CSASGTDGGGYTF
cdr3_nt: TGCAGTGCTAGTGGGACGGACGGTGGTGGCTACACCTTC

d_call: .
j_call: TRBJ2-1
clone_size: many
v_call: TRBV6-1
cdr3_aa: CASFRGGGSYNEQFF
cdr3_nt: TGTGCCAGTTTCAGGGGGGGGGGCTCCTACAATGAGCAGTTCTTC

d_call: .
j_call: TRBJ1-1
clone_size: many
v_call: TRBV6-2/TRBV6-3
cdr3_aa: CASSYSGRGEAFF
cdr3_nt: TGTGCCAGCAGTTACTCGGGACGGGGAGAAGCTTTCTTT

d_call: TRBD2
j_call: TRBJ2-1
clone_size: many
v_call: TRBV5-5
cdr3_aa: CASSLVTRLAGANEQFF
cdr3_nt: TGTGCCAGCAGCTTGGTCACTCGACTAGCGGGGGCAAATGAGCAGTTCTTC

d_call: .
j_call: TRBJ2-5
clone_size: .
v_call: TRBV7-9
cdr3_aa: CASSSAGPPYF
cdr3_nt: TGTGCCAGCAGTTCGGCGGGACCCCCCTACTTC

d_call: .
j_call: TRBJ1-2
clone_size: many
v_call: TRBV4-2
cdr3_aa: CASSQDPQPDSNYGYTF
cdr3_nt: TGTGCCAGCAGCCAAGATCCCCAACCCGACTCTAACTATGGCTACACCTTC

d_call: TRBD1
j_call: TRBJ2-7
clone_size: many
v_call: TRBV20-1
cdr3_aa: CSALNRGQDMQYF
cdr3_nt: TGCAGTGCGCTGAACAGGGGGCAGGATATGCAGTACTTC

d_call: .
j_call: TRBJ2-1
clone_size: many
v_call: TRBV7-9
cdr3_aa: CASRAGGSISNEQFF
cdr3_nt: TGTGCCAGCAGAGCAGGGGGGTCCATATCAAATGAGCAGTTCTTC

d_call: .
j_call: TRBJ1-6
clone_size: many
v_call: TRBV3-1
cdr3_aa: CASSPDPHSPLNF
cdr3_nt: TGTGCCAGCAGCCCGGACCCTCATTCACCCCTCAACTTT

d_call: .
j_call: TRBJ2-7
clone_size: many
v_call: TRBV21-1
cdr3_aa: CASSLFFASRPYEQYF
cdr3_nt: TGTGCCAGCAGCCTTTTCTTTGCCTCGCGTCCCTACGAGCAGTACTTC

d_call: .
j_call: TRBJ1-2
clone_size: many
v_call: TRBV5-1
cdr3_aa: CASSLVGTNYGYTF
cdr3_nt: TGCGCCAGCAGCTTGGTAGGGACCAACTATGGCTACACCTTC

d_call: .
j_call: TRBJ1-5
clone_size: .
v_call: TRBV5-6
cdr3_aa: CASSRTDSNQPQNF
cdr3_nt: TGTGCCAGCAGCAGGACAGATAGCAATCAGCCCCAGAATTTT

d_call: .
j_call: TRBJ1-5
clone_size: many
v_call: TRBV28
cdr3_aa: CASSSYVEGHF
cdr3_nt: TGTGCCAGCAGTTCTTATGTGGAGGGGCATTTT

d_call: TRBD1
j_call: TRBJ2-2
clone_size: many
v_call: TRBV20-1
cdr3_aa: CSARQGAGELFF
cdr3_nt: TGCAGTGCTCGACAGGGTGCCGGGGAGCTGTTTTTT

d_call: .
j_call: TRBJ1-5
clone_size: many
v_call: TRBV5-8
cdr3_aa: CASSQIWGSNQPQHF
cdr3_nt: TGTGCCAGCAGCCAAATATGGGGTAGCAATCAGCCCCAGCATTTT

d_call: .
j_call: TRBJ1-6
clone_size: many
v_call: TRBV6-2/TRBV6-3
cdr3_aa: CASSYSHPGDNSPLHF
cdr3_nt: TGTGCCAGCAGTTACTCGCATCCAGGGGATAATTCACCCCTCCACTTT

d_call: TRBD2
j_call: TRBJ2-3
clone_size: many
v_call: TRBV5-1
cdr3_aa: CASSRTTSAGGGDTQYF
cdr3_nt: TGCGCCAGCAGCCGAACCACTAGCGCCGGAGGTGGAGATACGCAGTATTTT

d_call: .
j_call: TRBJ1-3
clone_size: many
v_call: TRBV29-1
cdr3_aa: CSVETPGNTIYF
cdr3_nt: TGCAGCGTTGAAACACCGGGAAACACCATATATTTT

d_call: .
j_call: TRBJ2-5
clone_size: .
v_call: TRBV5-1
cdr3_aa: CASSISGDQETQYF
cdr3_nt: TGCGCCAGCAGCATATCAGGGGACCAAGAGACCCAGTACTTC

d_call: .
j_call: TRBJ1-5
clone_size: .
v_call: TRBV5-1
cdr3_aa: CASSPDSANQPQHF
cdr3_nt: TGCGCCAGCAGCCCGGACAGCGCAAATCAGCCCCAGCATTTT

d_call: TRBD1
j_call: TRBJ1-1
clone_size: once
v_call: TRBV10-1
cdr3_aa: CASRQGQGKEAFF
cdr3_nt: TGCGCCAGCAGACAGGGACAGGGAAAGGAGGCTTTCTTT

d_call: TRBD2
j_call: TRBJ2-5
clone_size: many
v_call: TRBV9
cdr3_aa: CASSVVPLAGGETQYF
cdr3_nt: TGTGCCAGCAGCGTAGTTCCCCTAGCGGGGGGTGAGACCCAGTACTTC

d_call: .
j_call: TRBJ1-1
clone_size: many
v_call: TRBV20-1
cdr3_aa: CSARVSIGGSVNTEAFF
cdr3_nt: TGCAGTGCTAGAGTATCTATCGGGGGTTCGGTGAACACTGAAGCTTTCTTT

d_call: .
j_call: TRBJ2-1
clone_size: many
v_call: TRBV29-1
cdr3_aa: CSVKAAGSYNEQFF
cdr3_nt: TGCAGCGTGAAGGCGGCCGGCTCCTACAATGAGCAGTTCTTC